This T cell receptor (beta chain) was sequenced for a study of low-dose radiotherapy and immunotherapy resistance in tumors. About the research overall: One day prior to radiation and immunotherapy, intravenous cyclophosphamide at 200 mg/m2 was given, repeated every two weeks.

Priming of first-strand cDNA relied on TRAV- and TRBV-specific primers (covering alpha and beta chains). With a V-primer adapter and a constant-region primer, TCRs were amplified for roughly 18 PCR cycles. A single record per CDR3 protein comes from TCRdb applying MiXCR to the reads. The sample holds under 90,000 distinct CDR3 sequences; 15% to 20% are singletons and the top ten take about 2.8%. Stated time point: before trial treatment. Donors were treated with nivolumab, ipilimumab, aspirin, and low-dose cyclophosphamide and radiotherapy. Advanced solid tumors without tumor-infiltrating lymphocytes were required for inclusion. Germline CDR1 reads KGHSH; CDR2 reads LQKENI. The J segment lost 5 bases and the V segment lost 0 bases, leaving 3 bases of the junction unmatched. The length of the CDR3 is 15 residues. The table lists this clonotype with many counts.

This clonotype originated in a male donor with prostate cancer. Sequenced material: PBMCs, taken before treatment. This chain uses TRBV18 with TRBJ2-1; 8 nucleotides agree with TRBD2. The CDR3 DNA follows: TGTGCCAGCTCACCACCGGCGGGGGGAGACAATGAGCAGTTCTTC. This encodes CASSPPAGGDNEQFF.